This T cell receptor (beta chain) derives from a study of T-cell reconstitution after alpha-beta-depleted transplantation in children. Regarding the study as a whole: There were reportedly several hundred expanded graft clones from which alpha-beta T cells came about two months after transplant. Surviving recipient T cells and thymic progenitors accounted for the high day-60 TCRbeta diversity observed in some patients. Most T-cell counts and diversity one year after the transplant came from T cells that were newly produced.

This clonotype was picked up many times. Its matching antigen is unknown. Unique molecular identifiers were used in preparing the TCRbeta library. TCRdb re-called the PCR reads with MiXCR, one entry per CDR3 protein. The table lists some 200,000 distinct CDR3 sequences, around 7% of them singletons. Germline V gene data show CDR1 as SGHTA and CDR2 as FQGNSA. V lost 0 bases and J lost 3, with 10 bases in between. This CDR3 is 15 amino acids long. Sequenced here: PBMCs, sampled before TCRalphabeta/CD19-depleted stem cell transplant. The J gene is TRBJ2-3, the V gene TRBV7-2; D possibly corresponds to TRBD1 (6 bases). The origin of this receptor is a boy aged 2 to 10 with acute lymphoblastic leukemia, due to receive a stem cell transplant. CDR3 nucleotide sequence: TGTGCCAGCAGCTTAGCGGGACACCTTACAGATACGCAGTATTTT. Amino acid sequence: CASSLAGHLTDTQYF.